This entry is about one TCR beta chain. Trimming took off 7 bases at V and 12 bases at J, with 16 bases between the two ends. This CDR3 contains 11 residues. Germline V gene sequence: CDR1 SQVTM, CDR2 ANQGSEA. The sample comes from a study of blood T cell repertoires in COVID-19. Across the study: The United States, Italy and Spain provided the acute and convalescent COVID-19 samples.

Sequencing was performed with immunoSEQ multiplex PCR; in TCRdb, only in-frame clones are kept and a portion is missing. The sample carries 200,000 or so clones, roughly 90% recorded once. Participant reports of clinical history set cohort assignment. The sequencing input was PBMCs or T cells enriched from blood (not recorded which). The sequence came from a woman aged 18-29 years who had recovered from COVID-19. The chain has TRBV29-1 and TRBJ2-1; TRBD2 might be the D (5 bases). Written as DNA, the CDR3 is TGCAGCGCCGAGGTAAATCGGGGGCAGTTCTTC. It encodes CSAEVNRGQFF.